What follows describes a single T cell receptor beta chain. The antigen this receptor binds is unknown. Base qualities are not provided; no much larger clone lies one nucleotide away. The library was prepared using the immunoSEQ multiplex PCR assay. For most patients, genomic DNA was isolated with the Qiagen DNeasy Blood and Tissue Kit and shipped frozen to Adaptive Biotechnologies for TCR sequencing. For most patients, genomic DNA was subjected to high-throughput TCR-beta CDR3 sequencing by Adaptive Biotechnologies. Under the source paper's analysis protocol: TCR sequencing data for some 17 patients were retrieved from Adaptive's ImmunoSEQ software; three other patients were processed with MiXCR and VDJtools. To correct CD4 versus CD8 sorting errors, sequences present in both subsets at a frequency ratio below 5:1 were removed. Because the origin of CDR3 nucleotide sequences shared between donor and recipient could not be assigned, those sequences were removed. To count as alloreactive, a clone needed at least 2-fold expansion over unstimulated cells and a minimum CFSE-low frequency of 0.002% (template counts) or 0.001% (read counts). Mappable clones were those detected in sequenced pre-transplant spleen, lymph node, or MLR CFSE-low populations of the donor or recipient. Cumulative frequency of alloreactive clones was calculated as a percentage of all sequences weighted by copy number. The table comes from immuneACCESS by way of TCRdb, which keeps in-frame sequences with V and J called. Part of the clones is missing from these tables; in studies checked, under half for an unresolved V gene and the rest for unknown reasons. V and J calls and clone size are those listed in that table; D and trimming were worked out from the DNA. Recorded for this sample are approximately 92,000 clones; approximately 90% of them occurred a single time. The ten largest clones take up approximately 5.6% of the sample.

Trimming removed 4 bases from V and 6 bases from J, leaving 19 bases between the germline ends. Inclusive of the bounding cysteine and phenylalanine, the CDR3 is 16 residues long. CDR3 DNA is the only sequence kept; it has 48 bases, read in frame from the first base. CDR1 and CDR2, per the germline V gene, are SNHLY and FYNNEI. The data stem from a study of graft-versus-host responses after intestinal transplantation (dated by TCRdb to the early 2020s). Regarding the study in general: The transplants that recipients received were multivisceral, liver-intestinal, or isolated intestinal. Alloreactive clones were identified by sequencing pre-transplant mixed lymphocyte reaction products and comparing these products with unstimulated pre-transplant donor and recipient T cells. Donor T cell macrochimerism was defined as a peak of at least 4% donor T cells among recipient peripheral blood mononuclear cells. After intestinal transplantation, graft-versus-host and host-versus-graft alloreactive T cell clones were followed in the graft, circulation and bone marrow using bulk TCR-beta CDR3 sequencing. Instead of going to the commercial service, samples from a few later patients were sequenced in-house on an Illumina MiSeq and processed with MiXCR. Of the roughly 24 intestinal transplant recipients enrolled in the cohort, one of whom was a retransplant, a few patients without pretransplant specimens were excluded. Anti-thymocyte globulin induction was given to all recipients, followed by maintenance tacrolimus and steroids for approximately three years.

The paper's findings and limits, for the study overall: The relatively low number and heterogeneity of intestinal transplant patients limited the conclusions. GvH clones were found in recipient bone marrow, and some of the GvH clones appeared earlier in ileal mucosa or blood, which is consistent with an intestinal mucosal origin. Early after transplant, peak levels of circulating GvH clones were associated with declines in HvG clones. In patients with donor T cell macrochimerism, the allografts had high GvH to HvG T cell clonal ratios.

This specimen's time point label, interpreted: cells obtained before transplantation from donor or recipient. CD3+CD4+ and CD3+CD8+ populations were FACS-sorted from unstimulated pre-transplant donor and recipient cells taken from spleen or lymph nodes. The sequencing here drew on unstimulated CD8+ T cells sorted from spleen or lymph node cells, taken before intestinal transplant. The TCR was taken from a human donor who received an intestinal transplant. The chain employs TRBV2 and TRBJ2-1; a tentative D call is TRBD2 (5 bases match). The DNA sequence reads TGTGCCAGCAGTGTTCTACTAGAATCCGCGCTCAATGAGCAGTTCTTC. It translates as CASSVLLESALNEQFF. With the rest looked up from the reference TRBV2 and TRBJ2-1 genes rather than sequenced, the full variable domain is EPEVTQTPSHQVTQMGQEVILRCVPISNHLYFYWYRQILGQKVEFLVSFYNNEISEKSEIFDDQFSVERPDGSNFTLKIRSTKLEDSAMYFCASSVLLESALNEQFFGPGTRLTVL.